One TCR beta chain is described in this entry. No antigen is known for it. The data were obtained in a study of lymphopenia after photon versus proton radiotherapy. Findings and caveats of the study: Oligoclonal CD8+ Temra expansion after nadir drove photon patients' diversity drop.

Clones were read by immunoSEQ multiplex PCR, and TCRdb kept only the in-frame ones, dropping some. The sample lists about 39,000 clones, 92% occurring once. The ends lost 3 bases at V and 2 bases at J; junction bases unmatched: 4. CDR1 and CDR2 from the germline V gene are SGHRS and YFSETQ. The CDR3 is made up of 15 amino acids. This TCR was sampled from a man aged 60 to 69 with cholangiocarcinoma. Sample: peripheral blood, taken from a patient treated with photon-based radiotherapy. The chain links TRBV5-1 to TRBJ1-3, with 8 nucleotides matching TRBD1. The CDR3 DNA reads as TGCGCCAGCAGCTCCCAGGGGGCGGCTGGAAACACCATATATTTT. Protein product: CASSSQGAAGNTIYF.